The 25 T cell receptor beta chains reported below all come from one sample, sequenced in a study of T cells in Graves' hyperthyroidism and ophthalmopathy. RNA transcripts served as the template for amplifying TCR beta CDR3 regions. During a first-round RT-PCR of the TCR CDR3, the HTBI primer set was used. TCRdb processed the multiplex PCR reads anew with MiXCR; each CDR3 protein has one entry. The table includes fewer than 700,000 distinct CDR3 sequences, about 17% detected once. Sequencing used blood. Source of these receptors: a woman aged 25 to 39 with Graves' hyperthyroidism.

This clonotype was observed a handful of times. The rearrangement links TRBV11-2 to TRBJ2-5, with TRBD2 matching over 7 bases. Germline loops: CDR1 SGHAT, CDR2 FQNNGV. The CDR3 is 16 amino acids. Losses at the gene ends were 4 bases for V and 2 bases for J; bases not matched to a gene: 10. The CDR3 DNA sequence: TGTGCCAGCAGCTACTTCACGGGAGGTACTCAAGAGACCCAGTACTTC. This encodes CASSYFTGGTQETQYF.

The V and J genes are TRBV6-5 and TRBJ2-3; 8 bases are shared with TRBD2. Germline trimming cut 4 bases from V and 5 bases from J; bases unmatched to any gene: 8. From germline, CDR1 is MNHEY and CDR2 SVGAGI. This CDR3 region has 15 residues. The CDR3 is CASSSAGGTGDTQYF. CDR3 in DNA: TGTGCCAGCAGTTCGGCGGGAGGTACCGGAGATACGCAGTATTTT.

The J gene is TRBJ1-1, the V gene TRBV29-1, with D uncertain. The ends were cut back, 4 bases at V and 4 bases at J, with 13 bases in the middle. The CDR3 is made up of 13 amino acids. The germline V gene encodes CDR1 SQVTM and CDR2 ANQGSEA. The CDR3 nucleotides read TGCAGCGTTGTACGACGGTTGAGCACTGAAGCTTTCTTT. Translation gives CSVVRRLSTEAFF.

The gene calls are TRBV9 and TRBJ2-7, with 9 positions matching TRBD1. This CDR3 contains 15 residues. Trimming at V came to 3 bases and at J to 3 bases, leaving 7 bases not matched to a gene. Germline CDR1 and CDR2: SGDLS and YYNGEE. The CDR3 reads CASSGGTGKFYEQYF. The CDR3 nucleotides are TGTGCCAGCAGCGGAGGGACAGGGAAATTCTACGAGCAGTACTTC.

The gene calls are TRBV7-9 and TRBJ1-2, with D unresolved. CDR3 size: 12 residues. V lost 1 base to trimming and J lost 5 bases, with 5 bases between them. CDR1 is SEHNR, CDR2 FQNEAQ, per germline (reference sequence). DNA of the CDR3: TGTGCCAGCAGCTTAGTAGTTTATGGCTACACCTTC. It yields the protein CASSLVVYGYTF.

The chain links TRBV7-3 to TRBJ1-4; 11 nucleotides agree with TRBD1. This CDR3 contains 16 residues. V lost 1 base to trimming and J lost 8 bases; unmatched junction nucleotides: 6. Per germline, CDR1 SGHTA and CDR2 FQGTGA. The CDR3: CASSLNPDRGREKLFF. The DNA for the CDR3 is TGTGCCAGCAGCTTAAACCCGGACAGGGGGCGGGAAAAACTGTTTTTT.

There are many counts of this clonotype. The CDR3 sequence is CAWSVTAYNEKLFF. The CDR3 DNA reads TGTGCCTGGAGTGTAACAGCTTACAATGAAAAACTGTTTTTT. V gene TRBV30 combines with J gene TRBJ1-4; no reliable D call. CDR1 and CDR2 from the germline V gene are GTSNPN and SVGIG (reference sequence). The length of the CDR3 is 14 residues. V dropped 0 bases and J dropped 5 bases, with 10 bases sitting between them.

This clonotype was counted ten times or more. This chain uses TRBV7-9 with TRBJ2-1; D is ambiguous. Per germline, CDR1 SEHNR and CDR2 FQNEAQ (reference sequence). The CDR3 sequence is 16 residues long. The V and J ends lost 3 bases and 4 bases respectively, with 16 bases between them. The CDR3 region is CASSLHTRGLYNEQFF. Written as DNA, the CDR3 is TGTGCCAGCAGCTTGCACACTCGTGGTTTATACAATGAGCAGTTCTTC.

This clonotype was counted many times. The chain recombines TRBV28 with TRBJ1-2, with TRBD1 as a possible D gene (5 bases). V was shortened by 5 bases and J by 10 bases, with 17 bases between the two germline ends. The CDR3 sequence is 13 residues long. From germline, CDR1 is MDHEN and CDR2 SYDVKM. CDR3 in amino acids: CASSPSPDRSYTF. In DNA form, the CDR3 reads TGTGCCAGCAGTCCCTCCCCCGACAGATCCTACACCTTC.

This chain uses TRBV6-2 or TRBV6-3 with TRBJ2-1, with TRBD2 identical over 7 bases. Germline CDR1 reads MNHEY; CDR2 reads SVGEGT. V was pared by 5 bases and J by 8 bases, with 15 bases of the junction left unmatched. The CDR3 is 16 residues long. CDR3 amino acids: CASSLQAGSPSDEQFF. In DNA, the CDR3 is TGTGCCAGCAGTCTACAAGCGGGATCTCCTTCGGATGAGCAGTTCTTC.

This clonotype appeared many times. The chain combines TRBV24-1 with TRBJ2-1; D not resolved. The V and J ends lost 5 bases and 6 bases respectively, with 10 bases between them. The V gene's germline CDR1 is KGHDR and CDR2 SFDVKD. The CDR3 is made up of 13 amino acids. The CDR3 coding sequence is TGTGCCACCAGTGGTCCCCTTTTCAATGAGCAGTTCTTC. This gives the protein CATSGPLFNEQFF.

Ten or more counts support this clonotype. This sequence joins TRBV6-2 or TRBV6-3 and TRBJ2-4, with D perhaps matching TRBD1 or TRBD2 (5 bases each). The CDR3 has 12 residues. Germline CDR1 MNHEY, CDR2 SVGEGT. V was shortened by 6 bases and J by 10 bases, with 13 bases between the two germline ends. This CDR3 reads CASSSTGRIQYF. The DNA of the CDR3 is TGTGCCAGCAGCTCTACGGGACGGATTCAGTACTTC.

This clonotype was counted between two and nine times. The chain's CDR3 is CASSDRDTEAFF. DNA of the CDR3: TGTGCCAGCAGTGACCGTGACACTGAAGCTTTCTTT. V and J are TRBV2 and TRBJ1-1; D gene unclear. Germline CDR1 SNHLY, CDR2 FYNNEI. V was cut by 3 bases and J by 3 bases, with 5 bases left in between. The CDR3 is made up of 12 amino acids.

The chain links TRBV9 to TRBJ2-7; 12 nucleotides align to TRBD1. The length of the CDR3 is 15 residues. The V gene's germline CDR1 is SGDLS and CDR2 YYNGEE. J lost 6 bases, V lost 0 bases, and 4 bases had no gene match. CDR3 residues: CASSVAGQGAIEQYF. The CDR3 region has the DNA TGTGCCAGCAGCGTAGCGGGACAGGGGGCAATCGAGCAGTACTTC.

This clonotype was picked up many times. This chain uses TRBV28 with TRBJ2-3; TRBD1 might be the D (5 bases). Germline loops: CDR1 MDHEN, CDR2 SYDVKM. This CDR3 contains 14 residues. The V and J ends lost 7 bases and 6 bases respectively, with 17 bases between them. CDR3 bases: TGTGCCAGCACCTCTGGGGCACCCGGGGATACGCAGTATTTT. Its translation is CASTSGAPGDTQYF.

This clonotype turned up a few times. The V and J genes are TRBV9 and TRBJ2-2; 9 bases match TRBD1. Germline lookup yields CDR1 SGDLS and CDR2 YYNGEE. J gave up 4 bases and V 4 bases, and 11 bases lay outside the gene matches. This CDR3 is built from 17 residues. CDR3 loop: CASSTRTGAIPTGELFF. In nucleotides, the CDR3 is TGTGCCAGCAGCACAAGGACAGGGGCCATCCCCACCGGGGAGCTGTTTTTT.

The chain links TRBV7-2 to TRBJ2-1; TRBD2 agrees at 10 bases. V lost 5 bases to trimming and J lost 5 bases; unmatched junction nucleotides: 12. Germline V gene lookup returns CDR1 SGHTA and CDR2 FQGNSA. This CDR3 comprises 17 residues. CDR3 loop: CASSQDLASGSNNEQFF. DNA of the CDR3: TGTGCCAGCAGCCAAGATTTGGCTAGCGGGAGCAACAATGAGCAGTTCTTC.

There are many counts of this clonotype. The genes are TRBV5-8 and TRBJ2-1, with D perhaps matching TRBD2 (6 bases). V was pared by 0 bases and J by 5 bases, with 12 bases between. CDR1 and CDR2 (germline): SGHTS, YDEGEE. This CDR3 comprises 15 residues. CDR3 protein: CASSLVLAYDNEQFF. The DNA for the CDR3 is TGTGCCAGCAGCTTGGTACTAGCTTATGACAATGAGCAGTTCTTC.

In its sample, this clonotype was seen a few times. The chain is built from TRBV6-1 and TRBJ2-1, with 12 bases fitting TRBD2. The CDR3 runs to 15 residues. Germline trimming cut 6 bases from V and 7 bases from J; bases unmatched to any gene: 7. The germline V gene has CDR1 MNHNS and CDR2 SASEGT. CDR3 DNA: TGTGCCAGCAGCTATGGGACTAGCGGGCATAATGAGCAGTTCTTC. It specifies CASSYGTSGHNEQFF.

CDR3 DNA sequence: TGTGCCAGCTCCCCCTCGACGGAGGGCTACGAGCAGTACTTC. As protein: CASSPSTEGYEQYF. The chain carries TRBV18 and TRBJ2-7, with a tentative D call TRBD2 (6 bases). CDR1 and CDR2 (germline): KGHSH, LQKENI. V was pared by 6 bases and J by 3 bases, with 15 bases between. This CDR3 spans 14 amino acids.

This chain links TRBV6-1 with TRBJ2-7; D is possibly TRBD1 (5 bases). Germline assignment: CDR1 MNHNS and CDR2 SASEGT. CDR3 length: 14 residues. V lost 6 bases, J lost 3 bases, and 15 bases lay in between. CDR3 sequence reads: CASSPLGEHYEQYF. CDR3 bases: TGTGCCAGCAGCCCTCTAGGGGAACACTACGAGCAGTACTTC.

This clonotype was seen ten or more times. The CDR3 loop reads CASSEVAGIGQPQHF. The DNA of the CDR3 is TGTGCCAGCAGTGAAGTTGCAGGGATCGGACAGCCCCAGCATTTT. The V call is TRBV6-1, the J call TRBJ1-5; tentatively, D is TRBD1 (5 bases). The V gene lost 1 base and the J gene lost 7 bases, with 14 bases spanning the gap. Germline loops: CDR1 MNHNS, CDR2 SASEGT. This CDR3 is 15 amino acids long.

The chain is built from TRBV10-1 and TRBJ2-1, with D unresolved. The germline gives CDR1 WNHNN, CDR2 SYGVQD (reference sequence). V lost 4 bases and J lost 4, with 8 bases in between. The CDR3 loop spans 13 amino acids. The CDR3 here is CASSVGMYNEQFF. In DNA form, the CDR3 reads TGCGCCAGCAGTGTGGGGATGTACAATGAGCAGTTCTTC.

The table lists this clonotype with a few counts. CDR3 sequence (DNA): TGTGCCAGCAGCTTGTTGAAGGGCCTAAACATTCAGTACTTC. Its translation is CASSLLKGLNIQYF. J is TRBJ2-4 and V is TRBV5-5; D is unresolved. This CDR3 comprises 14 residues. V lost 1 base to trimming and J lost 6 bases, with 11 bases between them. Looked up from germline, CDR1 is SGHKS and CDR2 is YYEKEE (reference sequence).

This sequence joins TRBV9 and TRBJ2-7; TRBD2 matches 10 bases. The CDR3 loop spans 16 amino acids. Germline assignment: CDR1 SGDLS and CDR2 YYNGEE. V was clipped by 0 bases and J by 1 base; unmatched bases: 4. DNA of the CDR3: TGTGCCAGCAGCGTAGATGATAGCGGGAGGTCCTACGAGCAGTACTTC. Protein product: CASSVDDSGRSYEQYF.